Each of the 28 T cell receptor beta chains below was sequenced from the same sample in a study of OX40 agonist ivuxolimab in advanced cancers. Using immunoSEQ multiplex PCR, the repertoire was profiled, and TCRdb retains in-frame clones only, with some absent. This table holds approximately 44,000 clones, roughly nine tenths found once. The specimen was CD4+ or CD8+ T cells sorted from blood, collected in a trial of the OX40 agonist ivuxolimab. These receptors originate from an adult with an advanced solid tumor such as melanoma, head and neck, liver or kidney cancer.

The V gene is TRBV4-1, the J gene TRBJ2-7; D is unclear. CDR3 length: 12 amino acids. The V end was cut by 3 bases, the J end by 2 bases, with 5 bases between. Germline V gives CDR1 MGHRA, CDR2 YSYEKL. The CDR3 DNA reads as TGCGCCAGCAGCCAGGGTACCTACGAGCAGTACTTC. Amino acid sequence: CASSQGTYEQYF.

This sequence joins TRBV5-5 and TRBJ2-1, with D possibly TRBD2 on 5 matching bases. Germline-derived CDR1 and CDR2 are SGHKS and YYEKEE (reference sequence). This CDR3 is built from 16 residues. Trimming removed 1 base from V and 8 bases from J, with 19 bases in between. CDR3 in DNA: TGTGCCAGCAGCTTGTCCCACACCCGGGGAACAGATGAGCAGTTCTTC. The encoded protein is CASSLSHTRGTDEQFF.

This clone was observed a single time. The V call is TRBV27, the J call TRBJ2-2; D call uncertain. The germline V gene encodes CDR1 MNHEY and CDR2 SMNVEV (reference sequence). The CDR3 is made up of 15 amino acids. V lost 7 bases to trimming and J lost 6 bases, with 18 bases between them. CDR3 sequence: CASKPYPNRAGELFF. The CDR3 DNA sequence: TGTGCCAGCAAACCATACCCGAACCGGGCCGGGGAGCTGTTTTTT.

V gene TRBV4-1 combines with J gene TRBJ2-7, with 13 bases identical to TRBD2. This CDR3 spans 18 amino acids. CDR1 and CDR2 from the germline V gene are MGHRA and YSYEKL. The V segment lost 3 bases and the J segment 4 bases; nucleotides outside the gene matches: 12. As DNA, the CDR3 is TGCGCCAGCAGCCAGGGGGCGGGACTAGCGGGAAAGTTTTACGAGCAGTACTTC. This codes for CASSQGAGLAGKFYEQYF.

The chain uses TRBV5-4 and TRBJ2-3; the D is unclear. V was clipped by 0 bases and J by 0 bases, with 8 bases between them. Germline CDR1 and CDR2: SGHNT and YYREEE (reference sequence). There are 15 residues in the CDR3. The chain's CDR3 is CASSLGWRSTDTQYF. DNA of the CDR3: TGTGCCAGCAGCTTGGGTTGGCGGAGCACAGATACGCAGTATTTT.

J is TRBJ1-4 and V is TRBV7-8, with 7 positions matching TRBD1. Looked up from germline, CDR1 is SGHVS and CDR2 is FQNEAQ. V trimming: 0 bases; J trimming: 5 bases; junction bases outside the gene matches: 3. This CDR3 has 15 residues. CDR3 sequence (DNA): TGTGCCAGCAGCTTAGCGTCAGGGGGGAATGAAAAACTGTTTTTT. It yields the protein CASSLASGGNEKLFF.

CDR3 sequence reads: CASTLDYEQYF. For the CDR3, the DNA is TGTGCCAGCACCCTCGACTACGAGCAGTACTTC. The gene calls are TRBV7-2 and TRBJ2-7; D not resolved. The V gene lost 7 bases and the J gene lost 3 bases, with 7 bases spanning the gap. The CDR3 is made up of 11 amino acids. Looked up from germline, CDR1 is SGHTA and CDR2 is FQGNSA.

This sequence joins TRBV29-1 and TRBJ1-2; D perhaps matches TRBD1 (5 bases). Germline assignment: CDR1 SQVTM and CDR2 ANQGSEA. The CDR3 totals 13 residues. Trimming shortened V by 4 bases and J by 3 bases, and 12 bases separated the two germline ends. CDR3: CSVVTGEDYGYTF. DNA for the CDR3: TGCAGCGTTGTCACAGGAGAGGACTATGGCTACACCTTC.

V usage is TRBV5-4 and J usage is TRBJ1-2; D not resolved. Germline CDR1 and CDR2: SGHNT and YYREEE (reference sequence). The V end lost 1 base, the J end lost 10 bases, and 8 bases lay between the germline ends. The CDR3 loop spans 11 amino acids. Written as DNA, the CDR3 is TGTGCCAGCAGCTTGCTCGGGGACTACACCTTC. The encoded protein is CASSLLGDYTF.

The chain uses TRBV5-4 and TRBJ1-1; no reliable D call. Between the trimmed V and J ends, which lost 4 bases and 5 bases, there was a span of 15 bases. The CDR3 contains 14 residues. In germline, CDR1 is SGHNT, CDR2 YYREEE (reference sequence). The CDR3 DNA sequence: TGTGCCAGCAGCCCGACTAGGATGGAAACTGAAGCTTTCTTT. Protein product: CASSPTRMETEAFF.

This chain connects TRBV9 to TRBJ1-2; D is possibly TRBD1 (5 bases). The CDR3 runs 16 residues. Germline CDR1 SGDLS, CDR2 YYNGEE. V gave up 4 bases and J gave up 6 bases, with 22 bases separating them. This chain's CDR3 is CASSQDEDPWGDGYTF. CDR3 DNA sequence: TGTGCCAGCAGCCAAGATGAGGACCCTTGGGGGGATGGCTACACCTTC.

The J gene is TRBJ2-1, the V gene TRBV27; TRBD1 matches 7 bases. The ends lost 4 bases at V and 13 bases at J; junction bases unmatched: 10. The length of the CDR3 is 13 residues. Germline V lookup: CDR1 MNHEY, CDR2 SMNVEV (reference sequence). The CDR3: CASSSKGGAEQFF. The DNA for the CDR3 is TGTGCCAGCAGTTCCAAAGGGGGCGCGGAACAGTTCTTC.

In this sample, this clone turned up once. The chain recombines TRBV11-2 with TRBJ2-5; tentatively, D is TRBD2 (5 bases). This CDR3 has 14 amino acids. Germline V gives CDR1 SGHAT, CDR2 FQNNGV. V dropped 5 bases and J dropped 1 base, with 11 bases sitting between them. The CDR3 nucleotides read TGTGCCAGCAGCGACTACCGGGTCCAAGAGACCCAGTACTTC. It translates to CASSDYRVQETQYF.

V is TRBV29-1 and J is TRBJ2-3; no firm D call. Trimming took 5 bases from V and 0 from J, leaving 9 bases between them. Germline V gene sequence: CDR1 SQVTM, CDR2 ANQGSEA. The CDR3 covers 13 residues. CDR3 sequence: CSVLAGSTDTQYF. The CDR3 nucleotides are TGCAGCGTTCTGGCAGGCAGCACAGATACGCAGTATTTT.

The sample holds one count of this clone. The chain employs TRBV4-3 and TRBJ2-7, with TRBD2 matching 15 bases. Germline-derived CDR1 and CDR2 are LGHNA and YSLEER. After removal of 0 bases from V and 3 bases from J, the junction contained 9 bases not matched to a gene. The CDR3 covers 19 residues. CDR3 sequence (DNA): TGCGCCAGCAGCCAAGAATGGGGACTAGCGGGAGGTAACATCTACGAGCAGTACTTC. Its translation: CASSQEWGLAGGNIYEQYF.

The CDR3 region is CASSQGTLSSYEQYF. DNA for the CDR3: TGTGCCAGCAGCCAAGGGACGCTGAGCTCCTACGAGCAGTACTTC. J is TRBJ2-7 and V is TRBV14; D unclear. Per the germline V gene, CDR1 is SGHDN and CDR2 is FVKESK. CDR3 size: 15 residues. The V end was cut by 1 base, the J end by 0 bases, with 10 bases between.

The rearrangement uses TRBV7-6 and TRBJ1-1, with TRBD1 as a possible D gene (5 bases). Trimming took off 4 bases at V and 3 bases at J, with 18 bases between the two ends. CDR3 length equals 16 residues. The germline gives CDR1 SGHVS, CDR2 FNYEAQ. The CDR3 DNA is TGTGCCAGCAGCTCCGGGGGTTCGTCGTCGGACACTGAAGCTTTCTTT. Translation: CASSSGGSSSDTEAFF.

The chain employs TRBV28 and TRBJ2-7; 7 bases agree with TRBD1. Germline V lookup: CDR1 MDHEN, CDR2 SYDVKM. J was trimmed by 3 bases and V by 3 bases; bases with no gene match: 5. This CDR3 is 14 amino acids long. CDR3 nucleotide sequence: TGTGCCAGCAGTTTCCGGGACAGAGACTACGAGCAGTACTTC. Its protein is CASSFRDRDYEQYF.

The genes are TRBV6-6 and TRBJ1-5; possible D gene TRBD1, 5 bases. The V end lost 0 bases, the J end lost 5 bases, and 11 bases lay between the germline ends. CDR1 MNHNY and CDR2 SVGAGI come from the germline V gene (reference sequence). The CDR3 is 15 amino acids. The CDR3 loop is CASSYSPGRDQPQHF. CDR3 coding DNA: TGTGCCAGCAGTTACTCGCCAGGGAGAGATCAGCCCCAGCATTTT.

The chain has TRBV16 and TRBJ2-1, with a possible D match to TRBD1 (6 bases). The V and J ends lost 1 base and 8 bases respectively, with 12 bases between them. CDR1 KGHSY and CDR2 FQNENV come from the germline V gene. The CDR3 is 14 amino acids. The CDR3 sequence: CASSQWGPRDEQFF. The CDR3 DNA is TGTGCCAGCAGCCAATGGGGGCCGCGGGATGAGCAGTTCTTC.

The chain joins TRBV7-9 to TRBJ1-5; no clear D. Germline V CDR1 and CDR2: SEHNR, FQNEAQ (reference sequence). The CDR3 loop spans 14 amino acids. Deletions cut 4 bases from V and 4 bases from J, with 11 bases between. The CDR3 protein is CASSSEVGNQPQHF. The DNA for the CDR3 is TGTGCCAGCAGCTCTGAGGTAGGAAATCAGCCCCAGCATTTT. Based on the CDR3 plus reference TRBV7-9 and TRBJ1-5, the full variable domain is DTGVSQNPRHKITKRGQNVTFRCDPISEHNRLYWYRQTLGQGPEFLTYFQNEAQLEKSRLLSDRFSAERPKGSFSTLEIQRTEQGDSAMYLCASSSEVGNQPQHFGDGTRLSIL.

CDR3 in amino acids: CASSRELDRINQPQHF. CDR3 nucleotide sequence: TGCGCCAGCAGCCGAGAATTGGACAGGATCAATCAGCCCCAGCATTTT. The V call is TRBV4-1, the J call TRBJ1-5; 7 bases map to TRBD1. This CDR3 region has 16 residues. The germline V gene encodes CDR1 MGHRA and CDR2 YSYEKL. V lost 4 bases to trimming and J lost 3 bases; unmatched junction nucleotides: 9.

This clone has a handful of counts. The chain is built from TRBV6-5 and TRBJ1-2, with 10 bases that match TRBD1. The junction had 6 bases not matched to a gene; V was cut back by 6 bases and J by 8 bases. The CDR3 has 13 residues. Germline CDR1 reads MNHEY; CDR2 reads SVGAGI. CDR3 protein: CASSDRGRDGYTF. The CDR3 nucleotides read TGTGCCAGCAGCGACAGGGGGCGCGACGGCTACACCTTC.

The chain employs TRBV20-1 and TRBJ1-4; perhaps TRBD1 as D (5 bases). The CDR3 covers 10 residues. V was pared by 6 bases and J by 8 bases, with 7 bases between. The germline V gene has CDR1 DFQATT and CDR2 SNEGSKA (reference sequence). Written as DNA, the CDR3 is TGCAGTGCCCGGGGCGAAAAACTGTTTTTT. This translates into CSARGEKLFF.

The rearrangement links TRBV9 to TRBJ2-7; perhaps TRBD1 as D (6 bases). Trimming removed 0 bases at V and 2 bases at J, with 15 bases between. This CDR3 has 16 amino acids. Germline CDR1 reads SGDLS; CDR2 reads YYNGEE. The DNA of the CDR3 is TGTGCCAGCAGCGTAGAAGCAGGGGCCATGCCCTACGAGCAGTACTTC. Translating gives CASSVEAGAMPYEQYF.

This chain connects TRBV19 to TRBJ1-1; the D gene is possibly TRBD1 (5 bases). This CDR3 has 14 residues. Germline V gene lookup returns CDR1 LNHDA and CDR2 SQIVND (reference sequence). Deletions cut 5 bases from V and 1 base from J, with 11 bases between. Here the CDR3 DNA reads TGTGCCAGTAGTTGGGGCGGATGGAACACTGAAGCTTTCTTT. Translation: CASSWGGWNTEAFF.

J is TRBJ1-5 and V is TRBV6-5; D ambiguous. Germline V gene lookup returns CDR1 MNHEY and CDR2 SVGAGI. The length of the CDR3 is 15 residues. Trimming removed 0 bases from V and 1 base from J, with 7 bases in between. The CDR3 coding sequence is TGTGCCAGCAGTTACTCGGGGAGCAGCAATCAGCCCCAGCATTTT. It codes for CASSYSGSSNQPQHF.

The chain employs TRBV4-1 and TRBJ2-7, with D possibly being TRBD1 (5 bases). Trimming took 0 bases from V and 2 from J, leaving 11 bases between them. Germline V gene data show CDR1 as MGHRA and CDR2 as YSYEKL. CDR3 length: 15 residues. CDR3 nucleotide sequence: TGCGCCAGCAGCCAAGACACCCTAGGGGCCTACGAGCAGTACTTC. Amino acids: CASSQDTLGAYEQYF.